The rows below give T cell receptor beta chains drawn from one sample of a study of blood T cell repertoires in COVID-19. The data were produced by immunoSEQ multiplex PCR, yet TCRdb's version contains in-frame clones alone and is incomplete. The sample contains hundreds of thousands of clones, more than 80% of which appear only once. Sequenced material: peripheral blood. These receptors came from a man aged 35 to 55 with acute or convalescent COVID-19. CDR3s include the opening cysteine and the closing phenylalanine or tryptophan.

J	V	CDR3
TRBJ1-1	TRBV18	CASSPIFPPDTEAFF
TRBJ2-7	TRBV27	CASSAHIPGQGRSYEQYF
TRBJ1-6	TRBV4-2	CASSQDSPGYNSPLHF
TRBJ1-4	TRBV9	CASSDRDTSVANEKLFF
TRBJ1-3	TRBV7-2	CASSLGTGMISGNTIYF
TRBJ2-5	TRBV7-2	CASSLGTSGGAKETQYF
TRBJ2-3	TRBV4-2	CASSQGTSSRADTQYF
TRBJ1-5	TRBV19	CASSIRTGTSNQPQHF
TRBJ2-2	TRBV2	CASRISGNTGELFF
TRBJ1-4	TRBV9	CASSALGTSNEKLFF
TRBJ2-7	TRBV27	CASSWDQAGGAYEQYF
TRBJ2-1	TRBV4-2	CASSQEGGQNEQFF
TRBJ1-1	TRBV27	CASSLSASAEAFF
TRBJ1-5	TRBV27	CASSFGRGFDQPQHF
TRBJ2-7	TRBV7-2	CASSLVLGAGGAYEQYF
TRBJ1-1	TRBV5-1	CASSFGGRDTEAFF
TRBJ1-1	TRBV11-3	CASSSNRGDTEAFF
TRBJ1-2	TRBV25-1	CASSGQGYGYTF
TRBJ2-1	TRBV4-2	CASSATGLGNNNEQFF
TRBJ1-2	TRBV4-3	CASSQDARGAGGYTF
TRBJ1-5	TRBV6-2/TRBV6-3	CASSVGQVGQPQHF
TRBJ2-7	TRBV4-1	CASSLYVSYEQYF
TRBJ1-2	TRBV6-5	CASSYSAGEGYTF
TRBJ2-7	TRBV9	CASSVGGGNSYEQYF
TRBJ2-5	TRBV5-4	CASSLDGGRETQYF
TRBJ2-2	TRBV5-1	CASSPPTGGITGELFF
TRBJ1-2	TRBV10-3	CAISDRDRDGYTF
TRBJ1-1	TRBV18	CASSPRTGGPFF
TRBJ2-5	TRBV11-3	CASSSGGSQETQYF
TRBJ1-5	TRBV19	CASSIDTSSWNQPQHF
TRBJ2-7	TRBV6-6	CASSSTSGLDEQYF
TRBJ1-1	TRBV27	CASRSTTGGHTEAFF
TRBJ1-4	TRBV2	CASSEGVRALNEKLFF
TRBJ1-2	TRBV30	CACPGQGLSGYGYTF
TRBJ1-3	TRBV12-3/TRBV12-4	CANKDSAGNTIYF
TRBJ1-1	TRBV30	CAWSQANTEAFF
TRBJ1-1	TRBV28	CASRDRGYSEAFF
TRBJ1-4	TRBV18	CASSPLGRDEKLFF
TRBJ2-3	TRBV9	CASSATSGGTSETQYF
TRBJ2-1	TRBV27	CASSWSGSYNEQFF
TRBJ1-4	TRBV18	CASSPGDRAPNEKLFF
TRBJ1-4	TRBV7-2	CASSARTSNEKLFF
TRBJ2-5	TRBV10-3	CAISDGRGAETQYF
TRBJ2-2	TRBV11-2	CASSETGYTGELFF
TRBJ2-2	TRBV19	CASSIKGSGNTGELFF
TRBJ1-3	TRBV28	CASKSDSSSGNTIYF
TRBJ1-4	TRBV4-3	CASSQYRGLGEKLFF
TRBJ2-1	TRBV9	CASSVAAGGGRAFFNEQFF
TRBJ1-1	TRBV19	CASSSTRDSEAFF
TRBJ2-5	TRBV6-5	CAIRLNWRSGETQYF
TRBJ2-4	TRBV28	CASSSLAKNIQYF
TRBJ2-7	TRBV27	CASSLGQGLYEQYF
TRBJ2-3	TRBV9	CASTDLGSTDTQYF
TRBJ2-1	TRBV6-5	CASSYVPSIEQFF